This entry lists 3 T cell receptor beta chains sequenced from one sample in a study of cytomegalovirus exposure and HLA in healthy donors (dated by TCRdb to about 2017). The library was produced with the immunoSEQ multiplex PCR assay. For the multiplex PCR, a mixture combining 60 forward primers for TCR Vbeta segments and 13 reverse primers for TCR Jbeta segments was used. Imported from immuneACCESS, the table was reduced by TCRdb to in-frame sequences with V and J called. These copies leave out some clones; in studies compared against another copy, an unresolved V gene accounts for under half, and the cause of the remainder is not known. The sample yields approximately 140,000 clones; under 90% were counted once. Clones ranked in the top ten supply 3% to 4% of the sample. Sequencing was done on a sample of PBMCs. These receptors all come from a woman in her thirties or forties in good health and CMV-seronegative.

The chain is built from TRBV5-4 and TRBJ1-6, with D tentatively TRBD1 (5 bases). This CDR3 has 15 residues. Germline loops: CDR1 SGHNT, CDR2 YYREEE (reference sequence). The V and J ends lost 4 bases and 11 bases respectively, with 19 bases between them. The CDR3, as DNA: TGTGCCAGCAGCCTATCAAATTCAGGGCTCGCACCCCTCCACTTT. Its translation is CASSLSNSGLAPLHF.

The V call is TRBV4-1, the J call TRBJ2-3; TRBD2 might be the D (6 bases). Trimming took 8 bases from V and 8 from J, leaving 11 bases between them. Per germline, CDR1 MGHRA and CDR2 YSYEKL. CDR3 length: 11 amino acids. DNA for the CDR3: TGCGCCAGCGCACCGGAGGGTACGCAGTATTTT. It is translated as CASAPEGTQYF.

This clone was observed a single time. The chain has TRBV7-2 and TRBJ1-5; D may be TRBD1 (5 bases). The CDR3 is 13 amino acids. From germline, CDR1 is SGHTA and CDR2 FQGNSA. The chain's CDR3 is CASGGGNNQPQHF. CDR3 sequence (DNA): TGTGCAAGCGGGGGGGGGAACAATCAGCCCCAGCATTTT.